This TCR beta chain was documented in a study of control samples from healthy donors and cancer patients. Only in-frame clones appear in the TCRdb table, and some are missing; sequencing was by immunoSEQ multiplex PCR. The sample contains around 99,000 clones, 85% to 90% of which appear only once. Sequencing input: blood. The clonotype originates from a woman aged 50 to 65 in good health.

This CDR3 reads CASSRLAGEQYV. For the CDR3, the DNA is TGTGCCAGCAGCCGACTAGCGGGCGAGCAGTACGTC. The chain is built from TRBV7-2 and TRBJ2-7, with 10 bases lining up with TRBD2. Germline V CDR1 and CDR2: SGHTA, FQGNSA. The V gene end was trimmed by 5 bases and the J gene end by 6 bases; junction bases not matched to a gene: 1. The CDR3 extends over 12 amino acids.